This entry lists 18 T cell receptor beta chains sequenced from one sample in a study of follicular helper T cells after annual influenza vaccination (dated by TCRdb to the late 2010s). Library construction relied on the immunoSEQ multiplex PCR assay. The table was pulled from immuneACCESS by TCRdb, which kept in-frame rearrangements only. Such tables lose some clones; where checked, under half of the loss comes from unresolved V genes, and the rest has no known cause. Here the sample has 9,500 to 10,000 clones; 80% to 85% occur a single time. The ten largest clones capture 0.55% to 0.65% of the sample. Per the publication, the time point label means: 2013-2014 season, 7 days after vaccination. The specimen comprised CXCR5- memory CD4+ T cells sorted from blood, sampled 7 days after influenza vaccination. The cell subset or site label of this sample denotes: CXCR5- memory CD4 T cells. The source is an adult who received the influenza vaccine.

The chain uses TRBV29-1 and TRBJ1-1; weak D call: TRBD1 (6 bases). This CDR3 spans 13 amino acids. V was trimmed by 7 bases and J by 5 bases, leaving 17 bases between them. Germline V gene data show CDR1 as SQVTM and CDR2 as ANQGSEA. This chain's CDR3 is CSAEGGRGTEAFF. The CDR3 DNA follows: TGCAGCGCCGAGGGGGGGCGTGGGACTGAAGCTTTCTTT.

Written as DNA, the CDR3 is TGTGCAATCACAAGGGGGACATCTTTAGCCAAAAACATTCAGTACTTC. Protein product: CAITRGTSLAKNIQYF. The chain joins TRBV30 to TRBJ2-4; possible D gene TRBD1, 6 bases. The germline V gene encodes CDR1 GTSNPN and CDR2 SVGIG (reference sequence). CDR3 length: 16 residues.

The V gene is TRBV15, the J gene TRBJ2-2, with TRBD2 identical over 12 bases. J lost 2 bases, V lost 0 bases, and 7 bases had no gene match. Germline V gives CDR1 LNHNV, CDR2 YYDKDF (reference sequence). There are 19 residues in the CDR3. The CDR3 DNA follows: TGTGCCACCAGCAGAGATTTGGCTAGCGGGAGGGTAAACACCGGGGAGCTGTTTTTT. Protein sequence: CATSRDLASGRVNTGELFF.

This sequence joins TRBV7-2 and TRBJ2-1; D is tentatively TRBD1 or TRBD2 (5 bases each). The CDR3 is 16 amino acids. V lost 2 bases to trimming and J lost 6 bases, with 17 bases between them. The germline V gene encodes CDR1 SGHTA and CDR2 FQGNSA. CDR3 sequence: CASSLRVGGGGNEQFF. In DNA, the CDR3 is TGTGCCAGCAGCTTACGGGTTGGGGGTGGTGGCAATGAGCAGTTCTTC.

The J gene is TRBJ2-2, the V gene TRBV6-1; 12 bases align to TRBD2. V gave up 4 bases and J gave up 7 bases; unmatched junction bases: 7. Germline V lookup: CDR1 MNHNS, CDR2 SASEGT. The CDR3 is 16 amino acids. The CDR3 coding sequence is TGTGCCAGCAGTGCGACTAGCGGGGGAGTCAGCGGGGAGCTGTTTTTT. It codes for CASSATSGGVSGELFF.

The genes are TRBV7-2 and TRBJ1-1; TRBD1 matches 7 bases. This CDR3 is 14 amino acids long. Germline trimming cut 5 bases from V and 5 bases from J; bases unmatched to any gene: 8. Germline CDR1 SGHTA, CDR2 FQGNSA. CDR3 residues: CASSKSGGETEAFF. The CDR3 coding sequence is TGTGCCAGCAGCAAATCAGGGGGTGAAACTGAAGCTTTCTTT. Using reference TRBV7-2 and TRBJ1-1 for the parts outside the CDR3, the full variable domain is GAGVSQSPSNKVTEKGKDVELRCDPISGHTALYWYRQSLGQGLEFLIYFQGNSAPDKSGLPSDRFSAERTGGSVSTLTIQRTQQEDSAVYLCASSKSGGETEAFFGQGTRLTVV.

The genes are TRBV5-4 and TRBJ1-1; D might be TRBD1 (5 bases). The germline V gene has CDR1 SGHNT and CDR2 YYREEE (reference sequence). This CDR3 is 16 amino acids long. The V and J ends lost 4 bases and 4 bases respectively, with 20 bases between them. CDR3 protein: CASSPGTSGGFTEAFF. CDR3 sequence (DNA): TGTGCCAGCAGCCCCGGGACCTCCGGCGGGTTCACTGAAGCTTTCTTT.

The V and J genes are TRBV18 and TRBJ2-5; no definite D call. Per the germline V gene, CDR1 is KGHSH and CDR2 is LQKENI. CDR3 length equals 13 residues. V shed 6 bases and J shed 2 bases, with 10 bases lying between them. For the CDR3, the DNA is TGTGCCAGCTCGAAAGACCTACAAGAGACCCAGTACTTC. Amino acids: CASSKDLQETQYF.

The table lists this clone with a few counts. V usage is TRBV5-1 and J usage is TRBJ2-5; D gene ambiguous. The germline V gene has CDR1 SGHRS and CDR2 YFSETQ. The germline V and J ends were trimmed by 5 bases and 3 bases, with 8 bases remaining between them. CDR3 length: 12 amino acids. The CDR3 nucleotides are TGCGCCAGCAGTCCCCAGGAAGAGACCCAGTACTTC. Its translation is CASSPQEETQYF.

Here the CDR3 reads CASSSARYEQYF. The CDR3 DNA is TGTGCCAGCAGCTCCGCCCGCTACGAGCAGTACTTC. The genes are TRBV7-2 and TRBJ2-7; D ambiguous. CDR1 and CDR2 (germline): SGHTA, FQGNSA. V lost 4 bases and J 3 bases, leaving 7 bases between the germline ends. CDR3 length: 12 amino acids.

The chain employs TRBV14 and TRBJ2-5, with 9 bases that match TRBD1. Germline-derived CDR1 and CDR2 are SGHDN and FVKESK. The CDR3 totals 18 residues. Losses at the gene ends were 2 bases for V and 1 base for J; bases not matched to a gene: 11. The CDR3 is CASSQKRVWGQGQETQYF. For the CDR3, the DNA is TGTGCCAGCAGCCAAAAGAGGGTTTGGGGACAGGGCCAAGAGACCCAGTACTTC.

This chain links TRBV27 with TRBJ2-1, with a possible D match to TRBD1 (6 bases). Trimming removed 2 bases from V and 7 bases from J, with 12 bases in between. This CDR3 has 14 amino acids. Per germline, CDR1 MNHEY and CDR2 SMNVEV (reference sequence). In DNA, the CDR3 is TGTGCCAGCAGTTTAAGGACAGATGGGAATGAGCAGTTCTTC. It translates to CASSLRTDGNEQFF.

The chain has TRBV6-5 and TRBJ1-1; D remains unclear. V dropped 1 base and J dropped 3 bases, with 12 bases sitting between them. The CDR3 length is 15 residues. The germline V gene encodes CDR1 MNHEY and CDR2 SVGAGI. The CDR3 DNA reads as TGTGCCAGCAGTTACTTTAGAGCGGGTGACACTGAAGCTTTCTTT. Residues: CASSYFRAGDTEAFF.

This chain connects TRBV6-1 to TRBJ2-3; D possibly corresponds to TRBD1 (5 bases). Germline V gene data show CDR1 as MNHNS and CDR2 as SASEGT. The CDR3 covers 14 residues. V lost 7 bases to trimming and J lost 4 bases, with 15 bases between them. The CDR3 coding sequence is TGTGCCAGCACTGAGACAGCCTACCCAGATACGCAGTATTTT. Its translation is CASTETAYPDTQYF.

The chain recombines TRBV5-6 with TRBJ1-5, with a possible D match to TRBD1 (5 bases). The germline CDR1 and CDR2 sequences are SGHDT and YYEEEE. The CDR3 contains 17 residues. V lost 1 base and J lost 1, with 15 bases in between. This chain's CDR3 is CASSLPSREGSNQPQHF. CDR3 nucleotide sequence: TGTGCCAGCAGCTTGCCTTCCAGGGAAGGGAGCAATCAGCCCCAGCATTTT.

The chain employs TRBV6-1 and TRBJ2-5; no reliable D call. Between the trimmed V and J ends, which lost 1 base and 4 bases, there was a span of 7 bases. Germline V CDR1 and CDR2: MNHNS, SASEGT. The CDR3 consists of 13 residues. As DNA, the CDR3 is TGTGCCAGCAGTGAAGGGTACCGAGAGACCCAGTACTTC. Its translation is CASSEGYRETQYF.

The rearrangement uses TRBV19 and TRBJ2-5; 10 nucleotides align to TRBD2. The CDR3 has 14 residues. The V segment lost 6 bases and the J segment 4 bases; nucleotides outside the gene matches: 5. Germline CDR1 and CDR2: LNHDA and SQIVND (reference sequence). The CDR3 is CASRSGGGGETQYF. The CDR3 DNA follows: TGTGCCAGTAGAAGCGGGGGGGGCGGAGAGACCCAGTACTTC.

This clone was seen only once. The V gene is TRBV6-1, the J gene TRBJ1-5; D is unclear. Germline-derived CDR1 and CDR2 are MNHNS and SASEGT. Trimming pared 11 bases from V and 9 bases from J, leaving 17 bases between. There are 12 residues in the CDR3. CDR3 DNA sequence: TGTGCCGGCGGGCTCCGAGATTGGCCCCAGCATTTT. As protein: CAGGLRDWPQHF.